This T cell receptor beta chain was identified during a study of blood T cell repertoires in COVID-19. Overall study: Sites in the United States, Italy and Spain provided acute and convalescent COVID-19 samples.

Residents of around 24 US areas, aged about 18 to 89 years, made up the participants. Participant-reported clinical history was the basis for cohort assignment. Those designated as exposed participants met a COVID-19 case within 2 weeks before study entry. The sample holds a few counts of this clone. Here immunoSEQ multiplex PCR was the method, and the copy in TCRdb shows in-frame clones only, minus some. Found here are around 170,000 clones, 80% of them singletons; the top ten hold around 14%. With V trimmed by 0 bases and J by 9 bases, 3 bases remained unmatched. Looked up from germline, CDR1 is SGDLS and CDR2 is YYNGEE. The CDR3 consists of 14 residues.

Sequenced input: PBMCs or T cells enriched from blood (not recorded which). The V call is TRBV9, the J call TRBJ2-1, with 10 bases lining up with TRBD1. This sequence originates from a man in his 60s who had been exposed to COVID-19. CDR3 loop: CASSVGQGAAEQFF. The CDR3 DNA follows: TGTGCCAGCAGCGTAGGACAGGGGGCGGCTGAGCAGTTCTTC. Full variable domain (rest looked up from reference TRBV9 and TRBJ2-1): DSGVTQTPKHLITATGQRVTLRCSPRSGDLSVYWYQQSLDQGLQFLIQYYNGEERAKGNILERFSAQQFPDLHSELNLSSLELGDSALYFCASSVGQGAAEQFFGPGTRLTVL.